This TCR beta chain was captured in a study of shared clonotypes between healthy human individuals. Authors' data handling: ImmunoSEQ yielded junction-only sequences lacking quality scores, so filtering differed. TCRdb keeps only in-frame clones here, not all; method: immunoSEQ multiplex PCR. V and J calls plus clone size are reproduced from that table; the DNA served to infer D and trimming. The repertoire has roughly 490,000 clones, approximately 80% of them found once; the top ten carry roughly 13%. The CDR3 consists of 13 residues. The J segment lost 2 bases and the V segment lost 7 bases, leaving 4 bases of the junction unmatched. The germline V gene encodes CDR1 GTSNPN and CDR2 SVGIG (reference sequence).

The TCR originated in a woman aged 35 to 49 in good health. Some clones in this sample may be carry-over from other donors' samples. The specimen sequenced was PBMCs. V usage is TRBV30 and J usage is TRBJ1-4; 7 positions match TRBD1. The CDR3 DNA sequence: TGTGCCTCATCGACAGGGACTAATGAAAAACTGTTTTTT. It yields the protein CASSTGTNEKLFF.